One and the same sample provided the 12 T cell receptor beta chains below, sequenced in a study of early T cells in non-severe SARS-CoV-2 infection. Each CDR3 protein is one row after TCRdb ran MiXCR on the 5' RACE reads. The sample has 37,000 or so distinct CDR3 sequences; roughly 6.2% are singletons. The sequenced sample consisted of whole blood. These receptors all come from an adult who was a healthcare worker with PCR-confirmed SARS-CoV-2 infection or an uninfected control (not recorded which).

This clonotype was observed many times. The chain has TRBV20-1 and TRBJ2-3, with 7 bases that match TRBD1. Per the germline V gene, CDR1 is DFQATT and CDR2 is SNEGSKA (reference sequence). The CDR3 loop spans 15 amino acids. Trimming took 1 base from V and 2 from J; bases not matched to a gene: 6. CDR3 in DNA: TGCAGTGCTAGAGCGGAGACAGGGAACACAGATACGCAGTATTTT. This encodes CSARAETGNTDTQYF.

This clonotype was found many times. The chain employs TRBV6-2 or TRBV6-3 and TRBJ2-1; D might be TRBD1 (6 bases). The germline gives CDR1 MNHEY, CDR2 SVGEGT. The CDR3 extends over 14 amino acids. Between the trimmed V and J ends, which lost 3 bases and 2 bases, there was a span of 8 bases. Written as DNA, the CDR3 is TGTGCCAGCAGTTATACAGGGACCTACAATGAGCAGTTCTTC. It yields the protein CASSYTGTYNEQFF.

V and J are TRBV20-1 and TRBJ2-3; the match to TRBD2 covers 10 bases. Germline CDR1 and CDR2: DFQATT and SNEGSKA (reference sequence). This CDR3 spans 14 amino acids. Germline trimming cut 4 bases from V and 2 bases from J; bases unmatched to any gene: 3. DNA for the CDR3: TGCAGTGCTACCAGCGGGGGGGCCACAGATACGCAGTATTTT. Amino acids: CSATSGGATDTQYF.

This clonotype came up many times. The chain couples TRBV6-2 or TRBV6-3 to TRBJ1-1, with 7 bases identical to TRBD1. This CDR3 spans 17 amino acids. With 9 bases clipped from V and 0 bases from J, the junction kept 16 bases outside the gene matches. From germline, CDR1 is MNHEY and CDR2 SVGEGT. The CDR3 DNA sequence: TGTGCCAGGGGAGGACGTCCGGGACAGATCCTGAACACTGAAGCTTTCTTT. This translates into CARGGRPGQILNTEAFF.

This clonotype came up many times. This sequence joins TRBV30 and TRBJ1-1; the D is unclear. The CDR3 runs to 12 residues. V was cut by 1 base and J by 12 bases, with 15 bases left in between. Per germline, CDR1 GTSNPN and CDR2 SVGIG (reference sequence). The CDR3 spells CAWSGPDLKTFF. The DNA of the CDR3 is TGTGCCTGGAGTGGACCGGACTTAAAGACTTTCTTT.

Relative to its sample, this clonotype is medium-sized. The chain has TRBV13 and TRBJ2-7; 9 nucleotides agree with TRBD2. Germline V gene data show CDR1 as PRHDT and CDR2 as FYEKMQ (reference sequence). This CDR3 contains 16 residues. V shed 5 bases and J 4 bases; nucleotides not matched to a gene: 12. DNA of the CDR3: TGTGCCAGCAGCCAACCCAGCGTAGCGGGGGATTACGAGCAGTACTTC. Its translation is CASSQPSVAGDYEQYF.

There are many counts of this clonotype. The genes are TRBV29-1 and TRBJ2-7; 7 positions match TRBD1. Germline V gives CDR1 SQVTM, CDR2 ANQGSEA. With 5 bases clipped from V and 3 bases from J, the junction kept 4 bases outside the gene matches. The CDR3 is 12 amino acids. In DNA form, the CDR3 reads TGCAGCGTTCGGGACAGCAACTACGAGCAGTACTTC. This codes for CSVRDSNYEQYF.

Notes on this clonotype: This could be a read error, since a much larger clone is one nucleotide away. The chain joins TRBV6-6 to TRBJ1-1, with a possible D match to TRBD1 (6 bases). Germline lookup yields CDR1 MNHNY and CDR2 SVGAGI (reference sequence). V lost 6 bases and J 6 bases, leaving 17 bases between the germline ends. The CDR3 runs to 14 residues. In DNA form, the CDR3 reads TGTGCCAGCAGAGCGGGCTTGGGGGCCGCTGAAGCTTTCTTT. Protein product: CASRAGLGAAEAFF.

This clonotype showed up many times. The chain is built from TRBV12-5 and TRBJ2-1; 11 bases fit TRBD2. Germline CDR1 and CDR2: LGHNT and FRNRAP. V gave up 8 bases and J gave up 14 bases; unmatched junction bases: 11. CDR3 length equals 13 residues. The CDR3, as DNA: TGTGCTAGTCAACCCCTAGCGGGAGGATCAGAGTTCTTC. Protein: CASQPLAGGSEFF.

This clonotype was seen ten or more times. The chain couples TRBV2 to TRBJ2-7; 8 bases fit TRBD1. The CDR3 is 15 residues long. V dropped 1 base and J dropped 5; count of bases not matched to a gene: 7. CDR1 and CDR2 from the germline V gene are SNHLY and FYNNEI. The CDR3 sequence: CASSEGQGPFDEQYF. Here the CDR3 DNA reads TGTGCCAGCAGTGAAGGACAGGGGCCCTTCGACGAGCAGTACTTC.

This clonotype was counted at least ten times. The J gene is TRBJ2-3, the V gene TRBV28; tentative D call: TRBD2 (6 bases). V lost 6 bases to trimming and J lost 3 bases, with 13 bases between them. The CDR3 is 14 residues long. The germline gives CDR1 MDHEN, CDR2 SYDVKM. CDR3 DNA: TGTGCCAGCAGCACCCCCGGGAGAACAGATACGCAGTATTTT. Translation: CASSTPGRTDTQYF.

This clonotype was counted many times. The chain carries TRBV4-1 and TRBJ2-7; D gene ambiguous. CDR1 and CDR2 from the germline V gene are MGHRA and YSYEKL. The CDR3 is 15 residues long. V lost 3 bases and J 0 bases, leaving 12 bases between the germline ends. The CDR3 nucleotides read TGCGCCAGCAGCCAGGACCCCGGAACCTCCTACGAGCAGTACTTC. Amino acid sequence: CASSQDPGTSYEQYF.